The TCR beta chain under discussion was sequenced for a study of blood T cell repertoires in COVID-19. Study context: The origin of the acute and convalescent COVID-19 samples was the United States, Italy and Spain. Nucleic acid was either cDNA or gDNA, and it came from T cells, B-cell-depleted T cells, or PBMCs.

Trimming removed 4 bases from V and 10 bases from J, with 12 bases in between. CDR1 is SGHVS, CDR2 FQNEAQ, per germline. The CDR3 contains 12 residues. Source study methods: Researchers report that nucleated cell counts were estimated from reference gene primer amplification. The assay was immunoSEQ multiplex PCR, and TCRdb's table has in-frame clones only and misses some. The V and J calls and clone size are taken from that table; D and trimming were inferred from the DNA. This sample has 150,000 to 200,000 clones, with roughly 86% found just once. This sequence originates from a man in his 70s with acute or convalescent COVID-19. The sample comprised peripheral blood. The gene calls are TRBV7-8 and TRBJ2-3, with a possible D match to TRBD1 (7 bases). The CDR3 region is CASSSGGTSQYF. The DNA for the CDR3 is TGTGCCAGCAGCTCAGGGGGGACTTCGCAGTATTTT.